The 12 T cell receptor beta chains given below trace back to one sample, sequenced in a study of T cells in Graves' hyperthyroidism and ophthalmopathy. RNA transcripts were the template for amplifying TCR beta CDR3 regions. Researchers ran a first-round RT-PCR on the TCR CDR3 using the HTBI primer set. From the multiplex PCR reads, TCRdb called clonotypes with MiXCR, one entry per CDR3 protein. The repertoire holds fewer than 650,000 distinct CDR3 sequences, about 14% seen once, with roughly 4.5% in the top ten. Material for sequencing was blood. These receptors originate from a middle-aged woman with Graves' ophthalmopathy.

As to this clonotype: This may stem from a read error, because a much larger clone lies one nucleotide away. The chain uses TRBV29-1 and TRBJ2-7; D gene unclear. The CDR3 covers 12 residues. With 5 bases removed from V and 6 bases from J, the gap between germline ends came to 14 bases. Germline V gene sequence: CDR1 SQVTM, CDR2 ANQGSEA. The CDR3 loop reads CSVRFVGCEQYF. As DNA, the CDR3 is TGCAGCGTTCGGTTTGTCGGCTGCGAGCAGTACTTC.

This clonotype was seen ten or more times. The chain joins TRBV12-3 or TRBV12-4 to TRBJ1-1; tentative D call: TRBD1 (6 bases). The V and J ends lost 6 bases and 3 bases respectively, with 14 bases between them. The CDR3 covers 14 residues. The chain's CDR3 is CASSRGPTDTEAFF. In nucleotides, the CDR3 is TGTGCCAGCAGCAGGGGACCGACGGACACTGAAGCTTTCTTT.

This clonotype came up many times. V is TRBV28 and J is TRBJ2-7; D is unresolved. CDR3 length: 13 residues. V was clipped by 4 bases and J by 6 bases, with 13 bases between them. Germline V lookup: CDR1 MDHEN, CDR2 SYDVKM. Here the CDR3 DNA reads TGTGCCAGCAGTTCGACCCCCCCGGGCGAGCAGTACTTC. Encoded protein: CASSSTPPGEQYF. The whole variable domain, remainder taken from reference TRBV28 and TRBJ2-7, is DVKVTQSSRYLVKRTGEKVFLECVQDMDHENMFWYRQDPGLGLRLIYFSYDVKMKEKGDIPEGYSVSREKKERFSLILESASTNQTSMYLCASSSTPPGEQYFGPGTRLTVT.

This clonotype was seen repeatedly, ten times or more. The CDR3 region has the DNA TGCAGTGCCAAGGGGGCGGGAGAGGAGACCCAGTACTTC. Amino acids: CSAKGAGEETQYF. The chain uses TRBV20-1 and TRBJ2-5; tentatively, D is TRBD1 or TRBD2 (7 bases each). Per germline, CDR1 DFQATT and CDR2 SNEGSKA (reference sequence). The length of the CDR3 is 13 residues. The ends were cut back, 6 bases at V and 5 bases at J, with 16 bases in the middle.

This clonotype was picked up many times. J is TRBJ1-5 and V is TRBV6-1; 11 bases match TRBD1. CDR3 length: 14 residues. CDR1 is MNHNS, CDR2 SASEGT, per germline. V gave up 4 bases and J gave up 6 bases; unmatched junction bases: 2. CDR3 residues: CASSGTGGFQPQHF. The CDR3 region has the DNA TGTGCCAGCAGTGGGACAGGGGGCTTTCAGCCCCAGCATTTT.

This chain uses TRBV15 with TRBJ2-5, with D unresolved. The CDR3 contains 15 residues. Germline CDR1 reads LNHNV; CDR2 reads YYDKDF (reference sequence). V gave up 0 bases and J gave up 6 bases, with 14 bases separating them. The CDR3 here is CATSRDFTAGKTQYF. DNA for the CDR3: TGTGCCACCAGCAGAGATTTTACGGCTGGGAAGACCCAGTACTTC.

This clonotype was seen ten or more times. This chain joins TRBV11-3 and TRBJ1-5; TRBD1 agrees at 8 bases. CDR3 length: 13 residues. Germline trimming cut 5 bases from V and 10 bases from J; bases unmatched to any gene: 7. The germline V gene encodes CDR1 SGHNT and CDR2 YENEEA. The CDR3 sequence is CASSKMTGAPQHF. Written as DNA, the CDR3 is TGTGCCAGCAGCAAAATGACAGGGGCACCCCAGCATTTT.

This clonotype was recorded at least ten times. The chain is built from TRBV6-5 and TRBJ2-7; 7 bases map to TRBD2. This CDR3 spans 15 amino acids. The trim removed 2 bases at V and 5 bases at J, leaving 9 bases unmatched. Germline lookup yields CDR1 MNHEY and CDR2 SVGAGI. Written as DNA, the CDR3 is TGTGCCAGCAGTTACATTGGCGGGAGAGGCAACGAGCAGTACTTC. Residues: CASSYIGGRGNEQYF.

At least ten counts were recorded for this clonotype. This chain's CDR3 is CASSLVKWDTGDGYTF. For the CDR3, the DNA is TGTGCCAGCAGCTTAGTAAAGTGGGACACAGGGGATGGCTACACCTTC. The rearrangement links TRBV11-2 to TRBJ1-2, with 7 bases identical to TRBD1. V lost 1 base and J lost 6; bases outside the gene matches: 11. CDR3 size: 16 residues. Looked up from germline, CDR1 is SGHAT and CDR2 is FQNNGV.

This clonotype was counted a few times. This sequence joins TRBV7-9 and TRBJ2-2; the D gene is possibly TRBD2 (6 bases). Germline lookup yields CDR1 SEHNR and CDR2 FQNEAQ (reference sequence). V was trimmed by 4 bases and J by 5 bases, leaving 14 bases between them. CDR3 length: 15 amino acids. For the CDR3, the DNA is TGTGCCAGCAGCTCTCTAGCGCCGATTACCGGGGAGCTGTTTTTT. It is translated as CASSSLAPITGELFF.

This clonotype has ten or more counts. The CDR3 spells CASSLAGGKGGYTF. The CDR3 DNA reads TGTGCCAGCAGTTTAGCTGGAGGGAAAGGCGGCTACACCTTC. V usage is TRBV12-3 or TRBV12-4 and J usage is TRBJ1-2; D unresolved. V was clipped by 0 bases and J by 8 bases, with 13 bases between them. The length of the CDR3 is 14 residues.

This clonotype showed up many times. The CDR3 DNA follows: TGTGCCTGGAGGTACGGGACCTCCTACGAGCAGTACTTC. It codes for CAWRYGTSYEQYF. The chain carries TRBV30 and TRBJ2-7; D is perhaps TRBD1 or TRBD2 (5 bases each). V lost 3 bases and J lost 0, with 9 bases in between. The CDR3 has 13 residues. Germline assignment: CDR1 GTSNPN and CDR2 SVGIG (reference sequence).